Below are 17 T cell receptor beta chains sequenced from a single sample in a study of cytomegalovirus exposure and HLA in healthy donors. PCR was performed using 60 Vbeta and 13 Jbeta primers. The method was immunoSEQ multiplex PCR; TCRdb's version includes in-frame clones alone and lacks a portion of them. The data hold 100,000 to 150,000 clones, with 83% observed a single time. Source material: PBMCs. The receptors were sampled from a man aged 40-49 years in good health and CMV-seronegative.

The chain uses TRBV5-6 and TRBJ2-3; D unresolved. Trimming stripped 0 bases from V and 3 bases from J, with 5 bases between. CDR3 length: 13 amino acids. Germline CDR1 and CDR2: SGHDT and YYEEEE. CDR3 sequence (DNA): TGTGCCAGCAGCTTGGGGGCGACAGATACGCAGTATTTT. It translates to CASSLGATDTQYF.

This sequence joins TRBV2 and TRBJ1-5; 10 bases line up with TRBD1. Germline V lookup: CDR1 SNHLY, CDR2 FYNNEI. The CDR3 runs 13 residues. V gave up 8 bases and J gave up 6 bases; unmatched junction bases: 4. CDR3 region: CASGTGAPQPQHF. CDR3 nucleotides: TGTGCCAGCGGGACAGGGGCGCCTCAGCCCCAGCATTTT.

The chain combines TRBV5-6 with TRBJ2-3, with 13 bases lining up with TRBD2. Germline loops: CDR1 SGHDT, CDR2 YYEEEE. With V trimmed by 1 base and J by 6 bases, 5 bases remained unmatched. The CDR3 runs 16 residues. The chain's CDR3 is CASSLTSGREWDTQYF. CDR3 bases: TGTGCCAGCAGCTTGACTAGCGGGAGGGAGTGGGATACGCAGTATTTT.

The CDR3 here is CASSLGAGGDTDTQYF. The CDR3 nucleotides are TGTGCCAGCAGCTTAGGAGCGGGAGGGGACACAGATACGCAGTATTTT. The V gene is TRBV7-2, the J gene TRBJ2-3; 10 bases are a match to TRBD2. Germline CDR1 is SGHTA and CDR2 is FQGNSA. The CDR3 is 16 residues long. V was clipped by 1 base and J by 2 bases; unmatched bases: 3.

The sample holds a few counts of this clone. This chain uses TRBV7-2 with TRBJ2-7; tentatively, D is TRBD2 (6 bases). Germline loops: CDR1 SGHTA, CDR2 FQGNSA. Trimming took 3 bases from V and 6 from J, leaving 12 bases between them. CDR3 length: 13 residues. The CDR3, as DNA: TGTGCCAGCAGCTTGGACCTAGCGCGCGAGCAGTACTTC. Translation gives CASSLDLAREQYF.

The genes are TRBV5-1 and TRBJ1-1; weak D call: TRBD1 (5 bases). V was cut by 2 bases and J by 9 bases, with 11 bases left in between. The CDR3 consists of 12 residues. Germline-derived CDR1 and CDR2 are SGHRS and YFSETQ. The CDR3 DNA reads as TGCGCCAGCAGCTTCGATGGGGGGAAAGCTTTCTTT. Residues: CASSFDGGKAFF.

The CDR3 coding sequence is TGTGCCAGCTCACTCGACATCTATGGCTACACCTTC. It specifies CASSLDIYGYTF. V is TRBV18 and J is TRBJ1-2; D not certain. The CDR3 is 12 amino acids. V was shortened by 4 bases and J by 4 bases, with 7 bases between the two germline ends. CDR1 and CDR2 from the germline V gene are KGHSH and LQKENI.

The chain joins TRBV5-6 to TRBJ2-1; D remains unclear. The CDR3 runs to 12 residues. The V end lost 2 bases, the J end lost 4 bases, and 4 bases lay between the germline ends. The V gene's germline CDR1 is SGHDT and CDR2 YYEEEE. CDR3 sequence: CASSFPYNEQFF. CDR3 bases: TGTGCCAGCAGCTTCCCATACAATGAGCAGTTCTTC.

The V and J genes are TRBV4-1 and TRBJ1-2; D remains ambiguous. Germline CDR1 is MGHRA and CDR2 is YSYEKL. V gave up 0 bases and J gave up 6 bases, with 14 bases separating them. The CDR3 covers 15 residues. The chain's CDR3 is CASSQDIARLDGYTF. Written as DNA, the CDR3 is TGCGCCAGCAGCCAAGATATCGCCCGACTGGATGGCTACACCTTC.

The chain has TRBV21-1 and TRBJ2-7; the table's D gene call, TRBD1, was not cross checked with the DNA. TRBV21-1 is reported as a pseudogene. This CDR3 contains 15 residues. CDR3 in amino acids: CASSAGTGFSYEQYF. The CDR3 nucleotides are TGTGCCAGCAGCGCAGGGACAGGGTTCTCCTACGAGCAGTACTTC.

V usage is TRBV11-2 and J usage is TRBJ2-1; tentatively, D is TRBD2 (5 bases). The ends were cut back, 5 bases at V and 8 bases at J, with 16 bases in the middle. The V gene's germline CDR1 is SGHAT and CDR2 FQNNGV. The CDR3 runs 14 residues. Here the CDR3 reads CASSPPGVTDEQFF. CDR3 DNA: TGTGCCAGCAGCCCGCCCGGGGTGACCGATGAGCAGTTCTTC.

The gene calls are TRBV19 and TRBJ2-2, with a weak D call TRBD1 (6 bases). Trimming removed 3 bases at V and 5 bases at J, with 10 bases between. The germline V gene encodes CDR1 LNHDA and CDR2 SQIVND (reference sequence). The CDR3 has 14 amino acids. The CDR3 protein is CASSITGSTGELFF. The CDR3, as DNA: TGTGCCAGTAGTATTACAGGGTCGACCGGGGAGCTGTTTTTT.

V usage is TRBV2 and J usage is TRBJ2-7, with D possibly TRBD1 on 5 matching bases. The CDR3 loop spans 15 amino acids. V was pared by 4 bases and J by 1 base, with 14 bases between. From germline, CDR1 is SNHLY and CDR2 FYNNEI. The CDR3 is CASSVGTGRSYEQYF. The CDR3 bases are TGTGCCAGCAGTGTTGGTACAGGAAGATCCTACGAGCAGTACTTC.

This clone was counted between two and nine times. The V and J genes are TRBV29-1 and TRBJ2-7; 10 nucleotides agree with TRBD1. Germline CDR1 and CDR2: SQVTM and ANQGSEA. The CDR3 totals 13 residues. V lost 7 bases, J lost 4 bases, and 7 bases stayed unmatched. CDR3 DNA: TGCAGCGAGCTGACAGGGGGCAGGTACGAGCAGTACTTC. It is translated as CSELTGGRYEQYF.

The sample holds a few counts of this clone. The V and J genes are TRBV29-1 and TRBJ2-1; the match to TRBD1 covers 8 bases. Germline trimming cut 6 bases from V and 0 bases from J; bases unmatched to any gene: 10. There are 16 residues in the CDR3. Germline V gene lookup returns CDR1 SQVTM and CDR2 ANQGSEA. Here the CDR3 reads CSVEADRASSYNEQFF. The CDR3 bases are TGCAGCGTCGAGGCGGACAGGGCTAGCTCCTACAATGAGCAGTTCTTC.

The chain joins TRBV23-1 to TRBJ2-1; 12 nucleotides agree with TRBD2. TRBV23-1 is an open reading frame, and its role is uncertain. The J segment lost 5 bases and the V segment lost 6 bases, leaving 8 bases of the junction unmatched. The CDR3 is 16 residues long. CDR3 residues: CASRERTSGTHNEQFF. In DNA, the CDR3 is TGCGCCAGCAGGGAAAGGACTAGCGGGACTCACAATGAGCAGTTCTTC.

The gene calls are TRBV5-6 and TRBJ1-2; D might be TRBD1 (6 bases). The length of the CDR3 is 14 residues. Germline values: CDR1 SGHDT, CDR2 YYEEEE. Trimming cost V 4 bases and J 4 bases, with 14 bases left between them. CDR3 sequence: CASSPDSIIYGYTF. The CDR3 DNA reads as TGTGCCAGCAGCCCGGACAGTATTATCTATGGCTACACCTTC. Full variable domain (rest looked up from reference TRBV5-6 and TRBJ1-2): DAGVTQSPTHLIKTRGQQVTLRCSPKSGHDTVSWYQQALGQGPQFIFQYYEEEERQRGNFPDRFSGHQFPNYSSELNVNALLLGDSALYLCASSPDSIIYGYTFGSGTRLTVV.